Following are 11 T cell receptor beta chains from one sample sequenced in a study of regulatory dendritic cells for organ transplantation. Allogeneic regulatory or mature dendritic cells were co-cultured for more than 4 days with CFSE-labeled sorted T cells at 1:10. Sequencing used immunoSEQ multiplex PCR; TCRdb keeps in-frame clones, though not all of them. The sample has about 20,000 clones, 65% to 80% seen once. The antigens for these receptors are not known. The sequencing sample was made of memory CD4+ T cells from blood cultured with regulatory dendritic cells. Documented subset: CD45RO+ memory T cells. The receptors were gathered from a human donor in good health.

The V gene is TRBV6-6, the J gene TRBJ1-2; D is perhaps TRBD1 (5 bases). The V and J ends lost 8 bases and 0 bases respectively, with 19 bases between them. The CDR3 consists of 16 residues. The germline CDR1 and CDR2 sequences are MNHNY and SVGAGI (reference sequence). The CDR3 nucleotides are TGTGCCAGCCGTACGTGGGGGGACCCAGCTAACTATGGCTACACCTTC. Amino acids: CASRTWGDPANYGYTF.

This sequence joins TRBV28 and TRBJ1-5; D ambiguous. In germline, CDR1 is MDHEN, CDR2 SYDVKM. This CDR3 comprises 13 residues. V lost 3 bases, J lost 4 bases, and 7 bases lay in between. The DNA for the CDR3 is TGTGCCAGCAGTTTTTATGGAAATCAGCCCCAGCATTTT. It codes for CASSFYGNQPQHF.

CDR3: CASSEGQSYQETQYF. The CDR3 DNA sequence: TGCGCCAGCAGTGAAGGTCAGAGCTACCAAGAGACCCAGTACTTC. The chain joins TRBV10-1 to TRBJ2-5, with D unresolved. Trimming removed 3 bases at V and 0 bases at J, with 11 bases between. This CDR3 is 15 amino acids long. CDR1 and CDR2 from the germline V gene are WNHNN and SYGVQD (reference sequence).

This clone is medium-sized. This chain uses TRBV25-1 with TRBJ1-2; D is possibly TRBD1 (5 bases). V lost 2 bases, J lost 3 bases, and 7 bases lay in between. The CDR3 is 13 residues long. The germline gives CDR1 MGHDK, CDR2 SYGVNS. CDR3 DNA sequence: TGTGCCAGCAGTGAAGGGGGGGACTATGGCTACACCTTC. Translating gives CASSEGGDYGYTF.

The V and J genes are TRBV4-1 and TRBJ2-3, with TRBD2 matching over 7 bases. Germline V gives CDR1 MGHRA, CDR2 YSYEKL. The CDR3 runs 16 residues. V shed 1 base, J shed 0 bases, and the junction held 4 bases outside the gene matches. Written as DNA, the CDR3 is TGCGCCAGCAGCCAAGCCAGCGGGGTGAGCACAGATACGCAGTATTTT. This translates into CASSQASGVSTDTQYF.

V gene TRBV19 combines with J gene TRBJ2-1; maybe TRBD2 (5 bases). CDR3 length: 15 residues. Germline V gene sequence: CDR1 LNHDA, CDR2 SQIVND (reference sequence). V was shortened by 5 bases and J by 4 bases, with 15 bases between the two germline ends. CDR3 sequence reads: CASSGGGWRYNEQFF. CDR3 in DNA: TGTGCCAGTAGTGGCGGCGGGTGGAGGTACAATGAGCAGTTCTTC.

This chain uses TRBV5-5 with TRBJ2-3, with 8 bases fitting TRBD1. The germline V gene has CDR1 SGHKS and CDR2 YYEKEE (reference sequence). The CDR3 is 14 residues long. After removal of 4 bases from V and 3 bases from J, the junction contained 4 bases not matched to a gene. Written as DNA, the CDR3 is TGTGCCAGCAGCACGGACAGGGCTACAGATACGCAGTATTTT. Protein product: CASSTDRATDTQYF.

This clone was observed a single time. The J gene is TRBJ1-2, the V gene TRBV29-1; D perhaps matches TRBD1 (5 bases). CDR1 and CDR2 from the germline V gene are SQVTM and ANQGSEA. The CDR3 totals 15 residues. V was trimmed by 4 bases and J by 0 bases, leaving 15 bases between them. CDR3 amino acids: CSVGGRGDPNYGYTF. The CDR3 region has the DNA TGCAGCGTTGGGGGTCGGGGCGATCCTAACTATGGCTACACCTTC. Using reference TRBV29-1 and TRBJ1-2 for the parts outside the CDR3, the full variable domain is SAVISQKPSRDICQRGTSLTIQCQVDSQVTMMFWYRQQPGQSLTLIATANQGSEATYESGFVIDKFPISRPNLTFSTLTVSNMSPEDSSIYLCSVGGRGDPNYGYTFGSGTRLTVV.

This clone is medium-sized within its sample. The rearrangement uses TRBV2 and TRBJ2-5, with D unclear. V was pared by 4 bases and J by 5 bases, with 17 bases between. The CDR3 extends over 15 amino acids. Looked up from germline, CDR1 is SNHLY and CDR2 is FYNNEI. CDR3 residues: CASSGRLGFGETQYF. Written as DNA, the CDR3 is TGTGCCAGCAGTGGACGGCTAGGGTTCGGGGAGACCCAGTACTTC.

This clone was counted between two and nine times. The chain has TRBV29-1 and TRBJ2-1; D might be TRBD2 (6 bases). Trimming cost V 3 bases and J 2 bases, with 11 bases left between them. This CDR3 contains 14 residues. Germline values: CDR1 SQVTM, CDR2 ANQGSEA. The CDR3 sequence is CSVDTGLPYNEQFF. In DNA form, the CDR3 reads TGCAGCGTTGATACGGGACTGCCCTACAATGAGCAGTTCTTC.

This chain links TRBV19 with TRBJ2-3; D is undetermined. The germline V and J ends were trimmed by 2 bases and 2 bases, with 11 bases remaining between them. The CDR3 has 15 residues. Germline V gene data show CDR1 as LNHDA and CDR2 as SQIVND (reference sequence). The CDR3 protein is CASSIRAEATDTQYF. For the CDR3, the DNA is TGTGCCAGTAGTATACGGGCAGAGGCCACAGATACGCAGTATTTT. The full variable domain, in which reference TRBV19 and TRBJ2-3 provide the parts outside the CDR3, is DGGITQSPKYLFRKEGQNVTLSCEQNLNHDAMYWYRQDPGQGLRLIYYSQIVNDFQKGDIAEGYSVSREKKESFPLTVTSAQKNPTAFYLCASSIRAEATDTQYFGPGTRLTVL.